Listed below are T cell receptor beta chains from one sample, sequenced in a study of graft-versus-host responses after intestinal transplantation. No antigen is known for these receptors. This table comes from immunoSEQ multiplex PCR, and its TCRdb copy is limited to in-frame clones, with some not included. The table shows around 55,000 clones, with 80% to 90% occurring only once. The sample in question was unstimulated CD4+ T cells sorted from spleen or lymph node cells, obtained before transplant. The receptors shown here come from a human donor who was the organ donor for an intestinal transplant. Both conserved end residues are part of each CDR3. The D gene is left open where the match is weak. Only some rows state a clone size, as once, few, many or a class for expanded clones.

d_gene	v_gene	abundance	j_gene	CDR3aa	CDR3nt
TRBD1	TRBV28	NA	TRBJ1-2	CASRTTDRLYGYTF	TGTGCCAGCAGGACTACGGACAGGCTGTATGGCTACACCTTC
NA	TRBV25-1	NA	TRBJ1-2	CASSGWGSGNYGYTF	TGTGCCAGCAGTGGTTGGGGCAGTGGAAACTATGGCTACACCTTC
NA	TRBV11-2	NA	TRBJ1-1	CASSLVPGSLNTEAFF	TGTGCCAGCAGCTTAGTTCCGGGAAGCCTGAACACTGAAGCTTTCTTT
TRBD1	TRBV30	NA	TRBJ1-2	CAWSARQGGYTF	TGTGCCTGGAGTGCCCGACAGGGGGGCTACACCTTC
NA	TRBV29-1	NA	TRBJ1-2	CSVVLQGPMGYTF	TGCAGCGTTGTTCTCCAGGGGCCTATGGGCTACACCTTC
TRBD2	TRBV4-1	once	TRBJ2-1	CASSQDPRREKTYNEQFF	TGCGCCAGCAGCCAAGATCCCCGGCGGGAGAAGACCTACAATGAGCAGTTCTTC
NA	TRBV2	NA	TRBJ1-1	CANSLREGYTEAFF	TGTGCCAACAGTCTCAGGGAAGGGTACACTGAAGCTTTCTTT
TRBD2	TRBV2	NA	TRBJ2-4	CASSEEGLGYSIQYF	TGTGCCAGCAGTGAAGAGGGACTAGGGTATAGTATTCAGTACTTC
TRBD2	TRBV9	NA	TRBJ2-1	CASSEGLAGVTPFF	TGTGCCAGCAGCGAGGGACTAGCGGGAGTGACCCCGTTCTTC
NA	TRBV19	NA	TRBJ2-7	CASSIRDTPYEQYF	TGTGCCAGTAGTATTCGGGACACACCCTACGAGCAGTACTTC
TRBD1	TRBV5-8	NA	TRBJ1-2	CASSLPVRGDYGYTF	TGTGCCAGCAGCTTGCCGGTCAGGGGGGATTATGGCTACACCTTC
TRBD1	TRBV28	NA	TRBJ1-2	CASSYYPGQGENYGYTF	TGTGCCAGCAGTTATTACCCCGGACAGGGGGAGAACTATGGCTACACCTTC
TRBD1	TRBV29-1	NA	TRBJ1-2	CSVDRDSHGYTF	TGCAGCGTTGATAGGGACAGCCATGGCTACACCTTC
TRBD1	TRBV25-1	few	TRBJ1-2	CASSVTGGPYGYTF	TGTGCCAGCAGTGTGACAGGGGGCCCTTATGGCTACACCTTC
TRBD1	TRBV5-4	NA	TRBJ2-3	CASSFRDPGGRDTQYF	TGTGCCAGCAGCTTTAGGGACCCAGGGGGAAGGGATACGCAGTATTTT
NA	TRBV9	NA	TRBJ2-1	CASSVEVGSNEQFF	TGTGCCAGCAGCGTAGAGGTCGGGAGCAATGAGCAGTTCTTC
TRBD1	TRBV19	once	TRBJ1-5	CASSIGPTTGGFNQPQHF	TGTGCCAGTAGTATTGGCCCGACAACAGGGGGCTTCAATCAGCCCCAGCATTTT
TRBD1	TRBV5-6	NA	TRBJ1-3	CASSLDRGASGNTIYF	TGTGCCAGCAGTCTGGACAGGGGCGCCTCAGGAAACACCATATATTTT
TRBD2	TRBV5-1	NA	TRBJ2-3	CASSPSIAGARADTQYF	TGCGCCAGCAGCCCCTCCATAGCGGGAGCGAGGGCAGATACGCAGTATTTT
TRBD1	TRBV6-6	NA	TRBJ1-5	CASSSGQQNNQPQHF	TGTGCCAGCAGTTCGGGACAGCAAAATAATCAGCCCCAGCATTTT
NA	TRBV19	NA	TRBJ2-7	CASSLRTDSYEQYF	TGTGCCAGTAGTTTAAGGACAGATTCCTACGAGCAGTACTTC
NA	TRBV2	NA	TRBJ2-2	CASSDRGTGELFF	TGTGCCAGCAGTGATCGGGGCACCGGGGAGCTGTTTTTT
NA	TRBV19	NA	TRBJ1-2	CASSIEYRPNYGYTF	TGTGCCAGTAGTATAGAATACAGACCTAACTATGGCTACACCTTC
NA	TRBV4-3	NA	TRBJ1-2	CASSQEGGRYGYTF	TGCGCCAGCAGCCAAGAAGGGGGAAGGTATGGCTACACCTTC
NA	TRBV7-8	NA	TRBJ2-3	CASSLALRPSTDTQYF	TGTGCCAGCAGCTTAGCCTTGCGGCCGAGCACAGATACGCAGTATTTT
NA	TRBV23-1	NA	TRBJ2-3	CASPRGPKTDTQYF	TGCGCCAGCCCCAGGGGCCCTAAGACAGATACGCAGTATTTT
TRBD1	TRBV15	NA	TRBJ1-5	CATSRDTGQGYGQPQHF	TGTGCCACCAGCAGAGATACGGGACAGGGCTACGGTCAGCCCCAGCATTTT
TRBD1	TRBV5-4	NA	TRBJ1-5	CASSWDRRNNQPQHF	TGTGCCAGCAGCTGGGACAGGCGGAACAATCAGCCCCAGCATTTT
TRBD1	TRBV9	NA	TRBJ2-6	CASSVAFGTGISGANVLTF	TGTGCCAGCAGCGTAGCTTTCGGGACAGGGATCTCTGGGGCCAACGTCCTGACTTTC
TRBD1	TRBV28	NA	TRBJ1-4	CASIGTGVSKLFF	TGTGCCAGCATCGGGACAGGTGTGAGTAAACTGTTTTTT
NA	TRBV7-2	NA	TRBJ1-5	CASSSFGTDPFWPQHF	TGTGCCAGCAGCTCGTTCGGAACAGATCCTTTTTGGCCCCAGCATTTT
TRBD2	TRBV7-7	NA	TRBJ2-2	CASGAAHGTGELFF	TGTGCTAGCGGGGCGGCCCACGGCACCGGGGAGCTGTTTTTT
TRBD1	TRBV7-9	NA	TRBJ2-2	CASSSGRTGTNTGELFF	TGTGCCAGCAGCTCCGGTAGGACAGGGACGAACACCGGGGAGCTGTTTTTT
NA	TRBV6-5	NA	TRBJ2-1	CASTPLVGGEQFF	TGTGCCAGCACCCCACTTGTGGGGGGTGAGCAGTTCTTC
NA	TRBV7-9	NA	TRBJ1-2	CASSPRGSEGYTF	TGTGCCAGCAGCCCTAGGGGGTCGGAAGGCTACACCTTC
NA	TRBV7-2	once	TRBJ2-2	CASGGLQEVSGELFF	TGTGCCAGCGGCGGGCTTCAGGAGGTCTCCGGGGAGCTGTTTTTT
NA	TRBV6-5	NA	TRBJ1-2	CASSRDISSYGYTF	TGTGCCAGCAGTCGAGACATTTCGTCTTATGGCTACACCTTC
NA	TRBV7-2	NA	TRBJ1-3	CASTLVGTGNTIYF	TGTGCCAGCACCCTAGTCGGTACTGGAAACACCATATATTTT
TRBD1	TRBV28	NA	TRBJ2-1	CASSWDRSSYNEQFF	TGTGCCAGCAGTTGGGACAGGAGCTCCTACAATGAGCAGTTCTTC
NA	TRBV29-1	NA	TRBJ1-5	CSVLSGTGYYQPQHF	TGCAGCGTTTTAAGCGGTACAGGGTACTATCAGCCCCAGCATTTT